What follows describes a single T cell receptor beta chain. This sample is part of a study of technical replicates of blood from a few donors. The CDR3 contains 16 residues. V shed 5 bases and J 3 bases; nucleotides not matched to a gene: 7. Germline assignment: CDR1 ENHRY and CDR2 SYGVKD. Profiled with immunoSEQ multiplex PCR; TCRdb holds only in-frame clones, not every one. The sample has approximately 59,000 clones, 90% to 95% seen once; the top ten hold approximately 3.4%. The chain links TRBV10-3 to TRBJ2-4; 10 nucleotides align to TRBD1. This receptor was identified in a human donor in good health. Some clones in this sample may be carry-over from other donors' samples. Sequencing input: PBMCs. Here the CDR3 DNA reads TGTGCCATCAGTCAGACAGGGGGCGGAGGCAAAAACATTCAGTACTTC. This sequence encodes CAISQTGGGGKNIQYF.